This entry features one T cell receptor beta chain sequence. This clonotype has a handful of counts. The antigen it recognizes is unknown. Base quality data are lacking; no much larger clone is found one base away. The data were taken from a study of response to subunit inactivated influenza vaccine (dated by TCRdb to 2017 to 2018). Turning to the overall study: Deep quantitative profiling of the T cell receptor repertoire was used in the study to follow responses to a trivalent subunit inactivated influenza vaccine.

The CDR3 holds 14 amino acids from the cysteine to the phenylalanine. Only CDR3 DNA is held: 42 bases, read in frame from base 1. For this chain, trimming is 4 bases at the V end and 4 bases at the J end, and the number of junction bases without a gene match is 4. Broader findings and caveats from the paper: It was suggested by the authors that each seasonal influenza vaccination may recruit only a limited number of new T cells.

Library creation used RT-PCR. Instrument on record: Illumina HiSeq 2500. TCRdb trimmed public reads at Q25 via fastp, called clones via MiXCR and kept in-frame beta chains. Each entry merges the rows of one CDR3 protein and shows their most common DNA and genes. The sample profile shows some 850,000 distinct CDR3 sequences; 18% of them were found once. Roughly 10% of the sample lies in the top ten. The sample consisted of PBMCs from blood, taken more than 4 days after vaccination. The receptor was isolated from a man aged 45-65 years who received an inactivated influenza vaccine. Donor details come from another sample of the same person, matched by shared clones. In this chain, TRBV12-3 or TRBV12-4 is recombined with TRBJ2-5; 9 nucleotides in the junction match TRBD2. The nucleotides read TGTGCCAGCAGTTCCCGACTAGCGGTAGAGACCCAGTACTTC. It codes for CASSSRLAVETQYF.